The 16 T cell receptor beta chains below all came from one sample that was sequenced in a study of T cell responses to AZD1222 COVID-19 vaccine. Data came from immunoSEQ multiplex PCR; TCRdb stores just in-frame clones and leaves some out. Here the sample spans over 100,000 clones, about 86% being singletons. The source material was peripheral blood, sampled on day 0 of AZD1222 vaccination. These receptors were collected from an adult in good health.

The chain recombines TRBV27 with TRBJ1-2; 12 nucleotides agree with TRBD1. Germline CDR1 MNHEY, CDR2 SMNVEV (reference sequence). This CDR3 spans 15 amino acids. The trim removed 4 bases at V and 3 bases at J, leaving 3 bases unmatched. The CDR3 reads CASSSGQGADYGYTF. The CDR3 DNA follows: TGTGCCAGCAGTTCGGGACAGGGGGCAGACTATGGCTACACCTTC.

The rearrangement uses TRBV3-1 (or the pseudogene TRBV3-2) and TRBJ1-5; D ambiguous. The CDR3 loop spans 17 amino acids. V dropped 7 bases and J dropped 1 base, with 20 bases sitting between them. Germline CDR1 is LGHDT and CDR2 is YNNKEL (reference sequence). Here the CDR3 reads CASKNWASRRSNQPQHF. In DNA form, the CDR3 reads TGTGCCAGCAAAAATTGGGCCAGTCGGAGGAGCAATCAGCCCCAGCATTTT.

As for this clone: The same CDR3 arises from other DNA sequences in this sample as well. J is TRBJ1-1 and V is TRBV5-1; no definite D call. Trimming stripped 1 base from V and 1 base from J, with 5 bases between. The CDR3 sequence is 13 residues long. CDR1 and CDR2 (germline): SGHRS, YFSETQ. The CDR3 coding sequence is TGCGCCAGCAGCTTGTTAGCGAACACTGAAGCTTTCTTT. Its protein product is CASSLLANTEAFF.

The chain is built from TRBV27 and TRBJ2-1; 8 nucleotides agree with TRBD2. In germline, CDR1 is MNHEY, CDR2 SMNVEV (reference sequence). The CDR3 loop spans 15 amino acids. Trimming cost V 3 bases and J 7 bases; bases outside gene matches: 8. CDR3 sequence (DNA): TGTGCCAGCAGTTTCCCGGGACTAGAGACGAATGAGCAGTTCTTC. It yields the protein CASSFPGLETNEQFF.

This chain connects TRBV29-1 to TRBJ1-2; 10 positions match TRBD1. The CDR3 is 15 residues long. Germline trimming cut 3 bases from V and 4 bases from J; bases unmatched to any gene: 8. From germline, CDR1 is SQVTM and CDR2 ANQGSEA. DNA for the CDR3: TGCAGCGTTGATCCGTCCAGGACAGGGGGCTATGGCTACACCTTC. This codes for CSVDPSRTGGYGYTF. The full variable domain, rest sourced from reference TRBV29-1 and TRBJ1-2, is SAVISQKPSRDICQRGTSLTIQCQVDSQVTMMFWYRQQPGQSLTLIATANQGSEATYESGFVIDKFPISRPNLTFSTLTVSNMSPEDSSIYLCSVDPSRTGGYGYTFGSGTRLTVV.

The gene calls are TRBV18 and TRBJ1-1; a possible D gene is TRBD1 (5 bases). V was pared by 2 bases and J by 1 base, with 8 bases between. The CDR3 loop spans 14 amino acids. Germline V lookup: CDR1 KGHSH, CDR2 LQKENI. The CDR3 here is CASSPAGTNTEAFF. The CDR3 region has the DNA TGTGCCAGCTCACCAGCAGGGACGAACACTGAAGCTTTCTTT.

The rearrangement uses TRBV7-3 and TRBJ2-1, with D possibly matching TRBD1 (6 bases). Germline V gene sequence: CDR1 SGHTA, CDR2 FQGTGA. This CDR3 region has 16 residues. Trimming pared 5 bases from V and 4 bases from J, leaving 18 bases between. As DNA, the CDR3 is TGTGCCAGCAGCCAAGTCCGAAGGGGGAGATACAATGAGCAGTTCTTC. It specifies CASSQVRRGRYNEQFF.

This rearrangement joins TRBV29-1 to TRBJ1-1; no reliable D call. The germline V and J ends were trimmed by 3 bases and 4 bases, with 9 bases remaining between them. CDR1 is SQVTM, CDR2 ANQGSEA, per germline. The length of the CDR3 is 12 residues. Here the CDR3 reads CSVEFTGTEAFF. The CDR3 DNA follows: TGCAGCGTTGAGTTTACGGGCACTGAAGCTTTCTTT.

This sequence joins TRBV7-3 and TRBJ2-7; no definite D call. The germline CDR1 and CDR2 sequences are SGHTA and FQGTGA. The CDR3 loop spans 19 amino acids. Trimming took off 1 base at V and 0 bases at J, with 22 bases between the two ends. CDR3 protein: CASSLILTVPKTGSYEQYF. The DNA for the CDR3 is TGTGCCAGCAGCTTAATTTTGACGGTCCCCAAAACGGGCTCCTACGAGCAGTACTTC.

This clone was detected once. The CDR3 DNA reads as TGTGCCAGCAGCCATAGCGGGGGCAGGACCTACGAGCAGTACTTC. This translates into CASSHSGGRTYEQYF. The chain is built from TRBV7-9 and TRBJ2-7; 9 bases are a match to TRBD2. Germline assignment: CDR1 SEHNR and CDR2 FQNEAQ (reference sequence). This CDR3 has 15 residues. J lost 2 bases, V lost 5 bases, and 7 bases had no gene match.

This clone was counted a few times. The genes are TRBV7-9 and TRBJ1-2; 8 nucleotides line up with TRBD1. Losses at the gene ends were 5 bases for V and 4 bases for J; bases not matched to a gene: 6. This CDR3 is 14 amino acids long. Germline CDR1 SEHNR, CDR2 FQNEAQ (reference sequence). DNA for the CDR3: TGTGCCAGCAGCCTGACGACAGGGGTCTATGGCTACACCTTC. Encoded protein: CASSLTTGVYGYTF.

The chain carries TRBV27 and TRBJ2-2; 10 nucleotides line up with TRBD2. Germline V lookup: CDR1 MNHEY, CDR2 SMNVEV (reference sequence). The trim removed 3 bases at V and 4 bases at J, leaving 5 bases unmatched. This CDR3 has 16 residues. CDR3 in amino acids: CASSFSGLAATGELFF. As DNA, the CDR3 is TGTGCCAGCAGTTTTTCCGGACTAGCGGCCACCGGGGAGCTGTTTTTT.

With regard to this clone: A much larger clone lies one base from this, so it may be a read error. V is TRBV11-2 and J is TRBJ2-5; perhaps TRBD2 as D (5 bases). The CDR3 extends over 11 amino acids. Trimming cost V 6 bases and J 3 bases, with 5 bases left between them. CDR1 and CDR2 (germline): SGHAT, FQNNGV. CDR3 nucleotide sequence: TGTGCCAGCAGGGGAGAAGAGACCCAGTACTTC. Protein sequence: CASRGEETQYF.

CDR3 sequence reads: CASSVGRGGLGTDTQYF. CDR3 coding DNA: TGTGCCAGCAGCGTAGGTAGGGGGGGGCTAGGCACAGATACGCAGTATTTT. V gene TRBV9 combines with J gene TRBJ2-3; D perhaps matches TRBD2 (7 bases). This CDR3 is built from 17 residues. The V and J ends lost 0 bases and 1 base respectively, with 15 bases between them. Germline V gives CDR1 SGDLS, CDR2 YYNGEE.

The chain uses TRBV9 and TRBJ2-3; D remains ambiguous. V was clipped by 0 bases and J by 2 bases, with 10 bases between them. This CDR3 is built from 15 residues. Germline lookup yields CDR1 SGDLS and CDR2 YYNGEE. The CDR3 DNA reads TGTGCCAGCAGCGTAGGGGTCGATAACACAGATACGCAGTATTTT. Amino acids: CASSVGVDNTDTQYF.

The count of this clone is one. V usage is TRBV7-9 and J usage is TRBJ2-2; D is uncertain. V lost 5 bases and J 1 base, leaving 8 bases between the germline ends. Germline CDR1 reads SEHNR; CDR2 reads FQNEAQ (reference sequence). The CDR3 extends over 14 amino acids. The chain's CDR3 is CASSPSRNTGELFF. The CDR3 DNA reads TGTGCCAGCAGCCCAAGTCGGAACACCGGGGAGCTGTTTTTT.